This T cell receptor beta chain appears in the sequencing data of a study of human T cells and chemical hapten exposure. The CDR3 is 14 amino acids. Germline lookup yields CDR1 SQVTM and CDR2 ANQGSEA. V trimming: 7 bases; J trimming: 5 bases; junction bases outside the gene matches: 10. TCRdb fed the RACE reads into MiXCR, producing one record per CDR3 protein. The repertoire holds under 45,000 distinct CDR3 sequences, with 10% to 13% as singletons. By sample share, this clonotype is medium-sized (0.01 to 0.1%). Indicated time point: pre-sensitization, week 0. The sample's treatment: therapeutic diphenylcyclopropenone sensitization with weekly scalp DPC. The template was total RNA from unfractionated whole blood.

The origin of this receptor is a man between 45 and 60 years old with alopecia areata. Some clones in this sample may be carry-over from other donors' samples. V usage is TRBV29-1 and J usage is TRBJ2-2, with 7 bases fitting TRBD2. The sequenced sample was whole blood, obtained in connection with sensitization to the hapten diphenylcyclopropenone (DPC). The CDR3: CSASEAGETGELFF. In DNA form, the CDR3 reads TGCAGCGCCTCTGAGGCGGGAGAGACCGGGGAGCTGTTTTTT.